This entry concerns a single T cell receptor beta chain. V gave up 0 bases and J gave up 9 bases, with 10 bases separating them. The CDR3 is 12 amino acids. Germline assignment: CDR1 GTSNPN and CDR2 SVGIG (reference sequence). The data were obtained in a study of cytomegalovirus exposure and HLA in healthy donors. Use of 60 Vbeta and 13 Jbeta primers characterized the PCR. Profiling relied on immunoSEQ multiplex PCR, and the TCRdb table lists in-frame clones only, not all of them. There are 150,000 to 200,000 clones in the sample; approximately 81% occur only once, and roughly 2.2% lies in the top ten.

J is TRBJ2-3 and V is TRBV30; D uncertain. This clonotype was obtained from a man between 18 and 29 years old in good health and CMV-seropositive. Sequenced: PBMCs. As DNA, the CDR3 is TGTGCCTGGAGTGTCCCTCCTCTGACGCAGTATTTT. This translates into CAWSVPPLTQYF. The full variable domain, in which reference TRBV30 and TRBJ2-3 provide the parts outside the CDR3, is SQTIHQWPATLVQPVGSPLSLECTVEGTSNPNLYWYRQAAGRGLQLLFYSVGIGQISSEVPQNLSASRPQDRQFILSSKKLLLSDSGFYLCAWSVPPLTQYFGPGTRLTVL.